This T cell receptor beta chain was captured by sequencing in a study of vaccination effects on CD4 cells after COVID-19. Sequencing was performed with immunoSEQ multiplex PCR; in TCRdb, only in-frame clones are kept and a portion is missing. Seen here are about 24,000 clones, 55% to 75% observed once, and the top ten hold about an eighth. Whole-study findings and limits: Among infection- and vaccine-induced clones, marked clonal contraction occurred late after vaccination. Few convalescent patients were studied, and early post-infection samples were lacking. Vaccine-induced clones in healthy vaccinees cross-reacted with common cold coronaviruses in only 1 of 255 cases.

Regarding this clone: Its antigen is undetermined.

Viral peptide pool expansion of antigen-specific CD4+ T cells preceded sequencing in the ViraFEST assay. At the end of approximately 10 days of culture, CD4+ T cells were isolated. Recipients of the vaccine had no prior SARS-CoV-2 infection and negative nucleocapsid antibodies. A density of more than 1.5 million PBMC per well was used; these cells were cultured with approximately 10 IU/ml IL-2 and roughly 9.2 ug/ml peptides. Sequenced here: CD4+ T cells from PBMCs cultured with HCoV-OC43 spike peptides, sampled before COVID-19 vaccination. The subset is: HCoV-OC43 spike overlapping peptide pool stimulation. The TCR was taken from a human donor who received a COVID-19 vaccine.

CDR3 in DNA: TGTGCCAGCAGAAGACACGGCGGATTTAGTTACAATGAGCAGTTCTTC. This translates into CASRRHGGFSYNEQFF. This chain joins TRBV7-9 and TRBJ2-1, with D hard to call. The CDR3 has 16 amino acids. Germline loops: CDR1 SEHNR, CDR2 FQNEAQ (reference sequence). V shed 6 bases and J shed 4 bases, with 19 bases lying between them.